The 27 T cell receptor beta chains presented below share a single source sample, sequenced in a study of T cells after yellow fever vaccination. One entry per CDR3 protein, called by TCRdb with MiXCR from the 5' RACE reads. The table lists under 200,000 distinct CDR3 sequences, approximately 11% of them singletons. The starting material was CD8+ T cells sorted from PBMCs, obtained 15 days after the yellow fever booster vaccination. The receptors originated from a man aged 18 to 30 who received the YFV17D yellow fever vaccine.

This clonotype was seen ten or more times. This rearrangement joins TRBV4-1 to TRBJ2-5, with a weak D call TRBD1 (5 bases). Germline V gene sequence: CDR1 MGHRA, CDR2 YSYEKL. V was shortened by 3 bases and J by 1 base, with 12 bases between the two germline ends. This CDR3 contains 15 residues. The chain's CDR3 is CASSHLVGAQETQYF. For the CDR3, the DNA is TGCGCCAGCAGCCATCTGGTAGGGGCCCAAGAGACCCAGTACTTC.

The chain joins TRBV6-2 or TRBV6-3 to TRBJ1-5; D is uncertain. The CDR3 contains 14 residues. Germline V gene sequence: CDR1 MNHEY, CDR2 SVGEGT. Between the trimmed V and J ends, which lost 5 bases and 5 bases, there was a span of 13 bases. CDR3 residues: CASSPWGPDQPQHF. DNA for the CDR3: TGTGCCAGCAGTCCCTGGGGTCCAGATCAGCCCCAGCATTTT.

This chain uses TRBV9 with TRBJ2-1, with 10 bases identical to TRBD2. This CDR3 comprises 14 residues. The germline CDR1 and CDR2 sequences are SGDLS and YYNGEE. V gave up 6 bases and J gave up 4 bases; unmatched junction bases: 4. CDR3 in amino acids: CASNSGGEYNEQFF. The CDR3 DNA reads TGTGCCAGCAACAGCGGGGGGGAATACAATGAGCAGTTCTTC.

The chain recombines TRBV11-2 with TRBJ2-3; 13 bases fit TRBD2. From germline, CDR1 is SGHAT and CDR2 FQNNGV. There are 19 residues in the CDR3. The ends lost 4 bases at V and 2 bases at J; junction bases unmatched: 12. This chain's CDR3 is CASSSFRTSGGPNTDTQYF. The CDR3 region has the DNA TGTGCCAGCAGCTCGTTCCGGACTAGCGGGGGACCAAACACAGATACGCAGTATTTT.

The rearrangement joins TRBV6-2 or TRBV6-3 to TRBJ2-1, with TRBD2 matching 8 bases. CDR3 size: 17 residues. Germline trimming cut 2 bases from V and 8 bases from J; bases unmatched to any gene: 14. Germline loops: CDR1 MNHEY, CDR2 SVGEGT. The CDR3 loop is CASSYPTTGGPSDEQFF. The CDR3 DNA reads TGTGCCAGCAGTTACCCCACAACGGGGGGGCCTTCTGATGAGCAGTTCTTC.

The chain couples TRBV4-1 to TRBJ1-2; no reliable D call. The V gene lost 1 base and the J gene lost 4 bases, with 10 bases spanning the gap. The CDR3 is made up of 14 amino acids. Germline V gives CDR1 MGHRA, CDR2 YSYEKL. CDR3 loop: CASSQAPETYGYTF. CDR3 bases: TGCGCCAGCAGCCAAGCCCCTGAGACCTATGGCTACACCTTC.

Only a few counts were recorded for this clonotype. The V and J genes are TRBV12-3 or TRBV12-4 and TRBJ2-3; 15 nucleotides align to TRBD2. The CDR3 runs to 17 residues. Trimming removed 8 bases from V and 6 bases from J; junction bases left unmatched: 12. The CDR3 reads CASGPGTSGGPHDTQYF. CDR3 coding DNA: TGTGCCAGCGGGCCCGGGACTAGCGGGGGGCCCCACGATACGCAGTATTTT.

This chain connects TRBV6-2 or TRBV6-3 to TRBJ2-5; D is unclear. The CDR3 is 16 residues long. Trimming cost V 2 bases and J 3 bases, with 16 bases left between them. CDR1 is MNHEY, CDR2 SVGEGT, per germline. CDR3 in amino acids: CASSYIAPAVEETQYF. DNA of the CDR3: TGTGCCAGCAGTTACATTGCCCCGGCAGTAGAAGAGACCCAGTACTTC.

The V gene is TRBV12-3 or TRBV12-4, the J gene TRBJ1-1; unclear D gene. This CDR3 has 11 residues. Trimming took off 6 bases at V and 7 bases at J, with 9 bases between the two ends. The CDR3 sequence is CASSLGDEAFF. Here the CDR3 DNA reads TGTGCCAGCAGCCTGGGAGATGAAGCTTTCTTT.

This clonotype has a count of ten or more. The chain combines TRBV11-2 with TRBJ1-2; TRBD1 matches at 7 bases. The ends lost 5 bases at V and 3 bases at J; junction bases unmatched: 3. The CDR3 is made up of 13 amino acids. The germline gives CDR1 SGHAT, CDR2 FQNNGV. CDR3 amino acids: CASSPGQDYGYTF. The CDR3 DNA sequence: TGTGCCAGCAGCCCTGGACAGGACTATGGCTACACCTTC.

In its sample, this clonotype was seen a few times. The chain links TRBV7-7 to TRBJ2-7, with 15 bases matching TRBD2. The ends lost 5 bases at V and 6 bases at J; junction bases unmatched: 5. Germline-derived CDR1 and CDR2 are SSHAT and FNYEAQ (reference sequence). The CDR3 runs to 15 residues. CDR3 loop: CASSVGLAGGAEQYF. The CDR3 nucleotides are TGTGCCAGCAGCGTGGGACTAGCGGGGGGCGCCGAGCAGTACTTC.

The chain has TRBV29-1 and TRBJ2-7; D uncertain. CDR3 length: 14 amino acids. CDR1 is SQVTM and CDR2 is ANQGSEA in the germline V gene. V lost 4 bases, J lost 2 bases, and 15 bases lay in between. For the CDR3, the DNA is TGCAGCGTTGTGACGGCCAGGCAGGCCTACGAGCAGTACTTC. Protein: CSVVTARQAYEQYF.

This clonotype was found a few times. The chain employs TRBV28 and TRBJ2-6; 8 bases map to TRBD1. The CDR3 runs to 16 residues. The V gene's germline CDR1 is MDHEN and CDR2 SYDVKM. V shed 5 bases and J 0 bases; nucleotides not matched to a gene: 3. This CDR3 is CASSGTGISGANVLTF. The DNA for the CDR3 is TGTGCCAGCAGTGGGACAGGAATCTCTGGGGCCAACGTCCTGACTTTC.

The rearrangement links TRBV29-1 to TRBJ2-1; D call uncertain. The CDR3 sequence is 13 residues long. From germline, CDR1 is SQVTM and CDR2 ANQGSEA. V was trimmed by 4 bases and J by 0 bases, leaving 7 bases between them. Here the CDR3 reads CSVVRGSYNEQFF. In DNA, the CDR3 is TGCAGCGTTGTAAGAGGCTCCTACAATGAGCAGTTCTTC.

CDR3 sequence reads: CASSDGGGASETQYF. CDR3 DNA: TGTGCCAGCAGCGATGGCGGGGGGGCCTCAGAGACCCAGTACTTC. The chain links TRBV9 to TRBJ2-5; 9 positions agree with TRBD2. This CDR3 region has 15 residues. Germline lookup yields CDR1 SGDLS and CDR2 YYNGEE. Trimming cost V 3 bases and J 4 bases; bases outside gene matches: 7.

In its sample, this clonotype was seen a few times. The J gene is TRBJ2-7, the V gene TRBV27; D possibly corresponds to TRBD2 (6 bases). Germline V gives CDR1 MNHEY, CDR2 SMNVEV (reference sequence). V was cut by 7 bases and J by 3 bases, with 28 bases left in between. This CDR3 comprises 18 residues. In nucleotides, the CDR3 is TGTGCCAGCATTTACGTGGGACTCAAATATCTATCTTTCTACGAGCAGTACGTC. Amino acid sequence: CASIYVGLKYLSFYEQYV.

Only a few counts were recorded for this clonotype. The chain joins TRBV9 to TRBJ1-2; 7 bases align to TRBD1. CDR1 is SGDLS, CDR2 YYNGEE, per germline. Trimming removed 3 bases from V and 7 bases from J; junction bases left unmatched: 6. The CDR3 runs 13 residues. In DNA form, the CDR3 reads TGTGCCAGCAGCGAACGGACAGGTAGTGGCTACACCTTC. This codes for CASSERTGSGYTF.

In this sample, this clonotype turned up a few times. This rearrangement joins TRBV6-2 or TRBV6-3 to TRBJ1-1; D unresolved. The CDR3 is 11 amino acids. The V and J ends lost 8 bases and 2 bases respectively, with 6 bases between them. Germline V gene sequence: CDR1 MNHEY, CDR2 SVGEGT. CDR3 DNA: TGTGCCAGCTGCGCAAACACTGAAGCTTTCTTT. Amino acids: CASCANTEAFF.

This clonotype was seen ten or more times. This chain connects TRBV4-3 to TRBJ1-1; 11 nucleotides line up with TRBD1. CDR1 and CDR2 from the germline V gene are LGHNA and YSLEER. V trimming: 3 bases; J trimming: 2 bases; junction bases outside the gene matches: 2. CDR3 length: 15 amino acids. The CDR3 coding sequence is TGCGCCAGCAGCCACCGGACAGGGGGCAACACTGAAGCTTTCTTT. Protein: CASSHRTGGNTEAFF.

This chain connects TRBV28 to TRBJ2-3; 12 nucleotides agree with TRBD1. Per germline, CDR1 MDHEN and CDR2 SYDVKM. The CDR3 spans 15 residues. Germline trimming cut 2 bases from V and 4 bases from J; bases unmatched to any gene: 1. Here the CDR3 reads CASSLGTGGADTQYF. The CDR3, as DNA: TGTGCCAGCAGTTTAGGGACAGGGGGCGCAGATACGCAGTATTTT.

This clonotype was found a few times. The chain joins TRBV4-3 to TRBJ1-3, with a possible D match to TRBD1 (5 bases). Germline V gene sequence: CDR1 LGHNA, CDR2 YSLEER. V was cut by 0 bases and J by 0 bases, with 18 bases left in between. The CDR3 sequence is 19 residues long. In nucleotides, the CDR3 is TGCGCCAGCAGCCAAGATATTTTGCCCGCAGGGAGCTCTGGAAACACCATATATTTT. Translation gives CASSQDILPAGSSGNTIYF.

This clonotype has ten or more counts. Written as DNA, the CDR3 is TGCAGTGCAGACGGATCCGGGACCCTCGGGAACACCGGGGAGCTGTTTTTT. Encoded protein: CSADGSGTLGNTGELFF. The V gene is TRBV20-1, the J gene TRBJ2-2; D is perhaps TRBD1 or TRBD2 (5 bases each). V was pared by 6 bases and J by 1 base, with 21 bases between. This CDR3 comprises 17 residues. CDR1 is DFQATT and CDR2 is SNEGSKA in the germline V gene (reference sequence).

There are a few counts of this clonotype. The chain couples TRBV6-2 or TRBV6-3 to TRBJ2-5; 7 bases are a match to TRBD2. Germline CDR1 MNHEY, CDR2 SVGEGT. Trimming removed 2 bases from V and 4 bases from J; junction bases left unmatched: 4. CDR3 size: 14 residues. Here the CDR3 reads CASSYEGGVETQYF. As DNA, the CDR3 is TGTGCCAGCAGTTACGAGGGAGGGGTAGAGACCCAGTACTTC.

V usage is TRBV7-8 and J usage is TRBJ2-1; D possibly corresponds to TRBD2 (7 bases). The V end was cut by 3 bases, the J end by 2 bases, with 14 bases between. The V gene's germline CDR1 is SGHVS and CDR2 FQNEAQ. This CDR3 is built from 16 residues. CDR3 sequence: CASSFLAEGAYNEQFF. The CDR3 DNA reads as TGTGCCAGCAGCTTCCTAGCGGAGGGGGCCTACAATGAGCAGTTCTTC. Variable domain in full (rest from reference TRBV7-8 and TRBJ2-1): GAGVSQSPRYKVAKRGQDVALRCDPISGHVSLFWYQQALGQGPEFLTYFQNEAQLDKSGLPSDRFFAERPEGSVSTLKIQRTQQEDSAVYLCASSFLAEGAYNEQFFGPGTRLTVL.

The chain has TRBV10-3 and TRBJ2-7; 7 bases line up with TRBD1. This CDR3 has 13 amino acids. Germline CDR1 and CDR2: ENHRY and SYGVKD. J gave up 5 bases and V 6 bases, and 7 bases lay outside the gene matches. Here the CDR3 reads CAISQGQIDEQYV. For the CDR3, the DNA is TGTGCCATCAGCCAGGGACAGATCGACGAGCAGTACGTC.

Only a few counts were recorded for this clonotype. The chain combines TRBV12-3 or TRBV12-4 with TRBJ1-1; 7 positions agree with TRBD1. With V trimmed by 2 bases and J by 4 bases, 10 bases remained unmatched. The CDR3 is 16 residues long. The CDR3 reads CASSLIPRDRTTEAFF. The CDR3 DNA sequence: TGTGCCAGCAGTTTAATTCCCCGGGACAGAACCACTGAAGCTTTCTTT.

There are a few counts of this clonotype. V is TRBV3-1 and J is TRBJ1-5; TRBD1 is a possible D gene (6 bases). This CDR3 region has 16 residues. Germline CDR1 reads LGHDT; CDR2 reads YNNKEL (reference sequence). V was cut by 0 bases and J by 8 bases, with 17 bases left in between. The CDR3 bases are TGTGCCAGCAGCCAAGATAAGGGGGAAGAGGGGGAGCCCCAGCATTTT. Translating gives CASSQDKGEEGEPQHF.